What follows describes a single T cell receptor (beta chain). The method was immunoSEQ multiplex PCR; TCRdb's version includes in-frame clones alone and lacks a portion of them. Counted here are roughly 280,000 clones, 88% occurring once; the ten biggest clones make up less than 3%. The data were taken from a study of blood T cell repertoires in COVID-19. Across 24 US areas, participants ranged in age from 18 to 89 years. Allocation to cohorts depended on clinical history reported by the participants. Recovered participants had two consecutive negative NP/OP PCR tests, healthcare professional clearance, or symptom resolution. CDR3 length: 15 residues. Germline assignment: CDR1 KGHDR and CDR2 SFDVKD. V was clipped by 2 bases and J by 0 bases; unmatched bases: 2.

The receptor's source is a woman between 50 and 59 years old who had recovered from COVID-19. Sequencing was done on a sample of PBMCs or T cells enriched from blood (not recorded which). This rearrangement joins TRBV24-1 to TRBJ1-2; 7 bases map to TRBD1. CDR3 sequence: CATSDSGTANYGYTF. The CDR3 bases are TGTGCCACCAGTGATTCCGGGACAGCTAACTATGGCTACACCTTC.